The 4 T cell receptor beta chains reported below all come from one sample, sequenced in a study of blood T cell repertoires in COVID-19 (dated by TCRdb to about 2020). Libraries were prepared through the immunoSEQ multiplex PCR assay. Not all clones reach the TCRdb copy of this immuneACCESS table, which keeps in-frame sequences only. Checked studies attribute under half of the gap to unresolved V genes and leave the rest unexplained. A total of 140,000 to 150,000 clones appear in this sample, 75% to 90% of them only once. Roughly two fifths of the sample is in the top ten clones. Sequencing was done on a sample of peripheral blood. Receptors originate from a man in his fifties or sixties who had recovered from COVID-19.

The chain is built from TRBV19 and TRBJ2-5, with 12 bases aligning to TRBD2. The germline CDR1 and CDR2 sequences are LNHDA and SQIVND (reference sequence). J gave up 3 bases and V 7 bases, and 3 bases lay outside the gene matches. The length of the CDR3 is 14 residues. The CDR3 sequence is CASTSGGAKETQYF. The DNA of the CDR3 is TGTGCCAGTACTAGCGGGGGGGCCAAAGAGACCCAGTACTTC.

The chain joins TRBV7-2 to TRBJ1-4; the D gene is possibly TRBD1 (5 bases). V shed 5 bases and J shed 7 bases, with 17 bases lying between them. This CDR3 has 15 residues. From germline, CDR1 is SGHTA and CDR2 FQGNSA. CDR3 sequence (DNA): TGTGCCAGCAGCCCCAGTGGGCAGGGCCTTGAAAAACTGTTTTTT. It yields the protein CASSPSGQGLEKLFF.

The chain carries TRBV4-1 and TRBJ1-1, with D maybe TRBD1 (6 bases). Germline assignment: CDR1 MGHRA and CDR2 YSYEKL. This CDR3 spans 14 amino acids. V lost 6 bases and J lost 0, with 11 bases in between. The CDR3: CASRKTGMNTEAFF. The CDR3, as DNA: TGCGCCAGCAGGAAAACAGGGATGAACACTGAAGCTTTCTTT.

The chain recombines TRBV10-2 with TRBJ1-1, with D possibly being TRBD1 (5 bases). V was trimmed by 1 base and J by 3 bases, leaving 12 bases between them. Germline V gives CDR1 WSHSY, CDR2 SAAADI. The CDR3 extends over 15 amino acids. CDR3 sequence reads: CASSELGLGDTEAFF. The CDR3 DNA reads TGCGCCAGCAGTGAGTTGGGACTAGGGGACACTGAAGCTTTCTTT.